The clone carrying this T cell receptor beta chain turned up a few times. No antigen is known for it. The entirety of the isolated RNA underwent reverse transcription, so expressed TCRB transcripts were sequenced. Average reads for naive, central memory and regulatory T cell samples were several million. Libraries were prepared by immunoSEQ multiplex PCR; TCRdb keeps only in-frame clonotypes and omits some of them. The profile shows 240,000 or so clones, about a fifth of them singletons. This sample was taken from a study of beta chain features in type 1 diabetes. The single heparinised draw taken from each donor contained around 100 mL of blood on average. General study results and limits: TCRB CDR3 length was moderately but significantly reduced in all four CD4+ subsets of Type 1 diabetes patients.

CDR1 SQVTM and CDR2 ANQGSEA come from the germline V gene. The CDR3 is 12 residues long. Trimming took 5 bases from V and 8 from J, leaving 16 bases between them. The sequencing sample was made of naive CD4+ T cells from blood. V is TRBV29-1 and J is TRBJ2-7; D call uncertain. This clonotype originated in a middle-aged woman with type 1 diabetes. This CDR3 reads CSVRKASGKQYF. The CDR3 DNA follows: TGCAGCGTTCGCAAGGCGTCAGGCAAGCAGTACTTC.